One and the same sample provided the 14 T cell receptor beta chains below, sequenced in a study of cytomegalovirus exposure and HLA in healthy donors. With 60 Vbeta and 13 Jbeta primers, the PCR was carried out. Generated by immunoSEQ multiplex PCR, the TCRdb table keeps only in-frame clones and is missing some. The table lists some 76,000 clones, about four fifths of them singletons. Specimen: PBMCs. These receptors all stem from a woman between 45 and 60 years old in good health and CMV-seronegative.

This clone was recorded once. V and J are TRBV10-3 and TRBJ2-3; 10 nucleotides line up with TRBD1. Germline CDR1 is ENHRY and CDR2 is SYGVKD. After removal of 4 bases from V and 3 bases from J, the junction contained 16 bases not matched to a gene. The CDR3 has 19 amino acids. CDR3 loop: CAISGRPPSGTGVTDTQYF. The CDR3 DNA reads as TGTGCCATCAGTGGAAGACCCCCCTCGGGGACAGGGGTAACAGATACGCAGTATTTT.

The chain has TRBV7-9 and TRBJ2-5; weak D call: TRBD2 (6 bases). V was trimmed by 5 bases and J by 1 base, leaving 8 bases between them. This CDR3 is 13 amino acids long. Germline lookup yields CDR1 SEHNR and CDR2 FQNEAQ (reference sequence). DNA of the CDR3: TGTGCCAGCAGCATTAGCGGCCAAGAGACCCAGTACTTC. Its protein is CASSISGQETQYF. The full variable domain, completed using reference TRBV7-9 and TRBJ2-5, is DTGVSQNPRHKITKRGQNVTFRCDPISEHNRLYWYRQTLGQGPEFLTYFQNEAQLEKSRLLSDRFSAERPKGSFSTLEIQRTEQGDSAMYLCASSISGQETQYFGPGTRLLVL.

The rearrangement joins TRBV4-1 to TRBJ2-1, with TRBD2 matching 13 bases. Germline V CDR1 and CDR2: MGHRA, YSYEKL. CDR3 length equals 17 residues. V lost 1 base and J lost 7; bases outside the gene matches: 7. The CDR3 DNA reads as TGCGCCAGCAGCCAAGGGACTAGCGGGAGAAGGGGGAATGAGCAGTTCTTC. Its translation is CASSQGTSGRRGNEQFF.

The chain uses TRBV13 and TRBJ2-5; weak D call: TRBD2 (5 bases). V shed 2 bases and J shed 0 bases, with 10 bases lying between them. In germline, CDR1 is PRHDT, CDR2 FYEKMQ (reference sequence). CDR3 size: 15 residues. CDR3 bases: TGTGCCAGCAGCTTAACGCGGGCCGACCAAGAGACCCAGTACTTC. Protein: CASSLTRADQETQYF. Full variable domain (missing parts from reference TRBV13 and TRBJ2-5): AAGVIQSPRHLIKEKRETATLKCYPIPRHDTVYWYQQGPGQDPQFLISFYEKMQSDKGSIPDRFSAQQFSDYHSELNMSSLELGDSALYFCASSLTRADQETQYFGPGTRLLVL.

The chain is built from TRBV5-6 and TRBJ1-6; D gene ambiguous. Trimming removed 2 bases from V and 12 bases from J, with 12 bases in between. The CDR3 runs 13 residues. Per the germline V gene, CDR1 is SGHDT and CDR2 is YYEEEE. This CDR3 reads CASSLVRSGPLHF. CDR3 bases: TGTGCCAGCAGCTTAGTACGGAGCGGACCCCTCCACTTT.

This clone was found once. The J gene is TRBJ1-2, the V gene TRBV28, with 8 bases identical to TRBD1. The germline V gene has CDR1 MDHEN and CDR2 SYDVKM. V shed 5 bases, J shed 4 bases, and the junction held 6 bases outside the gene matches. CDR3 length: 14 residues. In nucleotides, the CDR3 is TGTGCCAGCAGTGAAGGGACAGGTTTCTATGGCTACACCTTC. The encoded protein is CASSEGTGFYGYTF.

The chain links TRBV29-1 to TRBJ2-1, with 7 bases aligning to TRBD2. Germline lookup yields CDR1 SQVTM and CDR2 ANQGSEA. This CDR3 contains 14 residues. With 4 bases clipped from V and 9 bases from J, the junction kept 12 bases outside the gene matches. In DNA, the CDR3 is TGCAGCGTTGGAGGTAGCGGGTCTATAGGTGAGCAGTTCTTC. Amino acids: CSVGGSGSIGEQFF.

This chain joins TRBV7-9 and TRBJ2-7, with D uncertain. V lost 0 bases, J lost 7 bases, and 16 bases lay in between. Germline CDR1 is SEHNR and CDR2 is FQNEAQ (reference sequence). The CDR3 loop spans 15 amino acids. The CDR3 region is CASSLAGQVKIEQYF. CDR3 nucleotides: TGTGCCAGCAGCTTAGCGGGCCAGGTAAAAATTGAGCAGTACTTC.

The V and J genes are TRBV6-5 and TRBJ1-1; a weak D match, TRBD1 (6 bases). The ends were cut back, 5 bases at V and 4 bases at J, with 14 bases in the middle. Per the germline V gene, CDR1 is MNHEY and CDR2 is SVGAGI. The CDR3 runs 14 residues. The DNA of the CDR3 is TGTGCCAGCAGTCCTACAGGGAAGGGCACTGAAGCTTTCTTT. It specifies CASSPTGKGTEAFF.

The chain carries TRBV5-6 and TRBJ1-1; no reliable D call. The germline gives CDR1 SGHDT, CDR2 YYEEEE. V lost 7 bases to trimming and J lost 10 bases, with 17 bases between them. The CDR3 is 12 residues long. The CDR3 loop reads CASHTGIDGAFF. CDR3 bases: TGTGCCAGCCATACGGGGATTGATGGAGCTTTCTTT.

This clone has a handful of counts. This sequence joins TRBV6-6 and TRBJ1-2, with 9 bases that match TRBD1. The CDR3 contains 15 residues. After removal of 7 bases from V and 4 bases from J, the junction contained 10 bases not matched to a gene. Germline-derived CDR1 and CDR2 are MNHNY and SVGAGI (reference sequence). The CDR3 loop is CASTTGQGILYGYTF. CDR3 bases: TGTGCCAGCACCACGGGACAGGGAATACTCTATGGCTACACCTTC.

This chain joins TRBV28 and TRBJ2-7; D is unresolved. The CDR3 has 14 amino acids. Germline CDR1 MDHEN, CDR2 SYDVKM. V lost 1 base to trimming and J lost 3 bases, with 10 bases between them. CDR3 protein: CASSLFQASYEQYF. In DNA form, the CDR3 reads TGTGCCAGCAGTTTATTTCAGGCGAGCTACGAGCAGTACTTC.

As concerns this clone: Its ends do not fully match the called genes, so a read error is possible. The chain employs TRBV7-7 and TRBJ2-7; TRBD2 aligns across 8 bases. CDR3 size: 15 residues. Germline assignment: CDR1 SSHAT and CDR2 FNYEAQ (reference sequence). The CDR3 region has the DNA TGTGCTAGCAGCTTGGAAAGCGGGAGCTCTTACGAGCAGTACTTC. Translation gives CASSLESGSSYEQYF.

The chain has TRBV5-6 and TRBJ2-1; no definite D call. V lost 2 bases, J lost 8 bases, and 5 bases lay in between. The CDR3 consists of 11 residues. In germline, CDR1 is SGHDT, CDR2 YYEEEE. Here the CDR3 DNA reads TGTGCCAGCAGCTTTCTCCATGAGCAGTTCTTC. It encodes CASSFLHEQFF.